This TCR beta chain was recovered during a study of blood T cell repertoires in COVID-19. Across the whole study: T cells, B-cell-depleted T cells, or PBMCs supplied cDNA or gDNA.

The V end was cut by 3 bases, the J end by 0 bases, with 8 bases between. Germline V gene lookup returns CDR1 LNHDA and CDR2 SQIVND (reference sequence). The CDR3 is 14 residues long. Some clones are missing from TCRdb's copy, which holds only in-frame ones; the method was immunoSEQ multiplex PCR. The table records about 31,000 clones, around 93% of them present only once. The material sequenced was peripheral blood. J is TRBJ1-1 and V is TRBV19; D may be TRBD1 (5 bases). This TCR derives from a human donor in a cohort sampled during active COVID-19. This chain's CDR3 is CASSIGRVNTEAFF. The CDR3 coding sequence is TGTGCCAGTAGTATCGGCAGGGTGAACACTGAAGCTTTCTTT.